Following are 15 T cell receptor beta chains from one sample sequenced in a study of blood T cells in healthy people across ages. A second PCR, run for roughly 7 to 11 cycles, used a sample-barcoded 5' primer plus a J-beta primer mix. TCRdb ran MiXCR on the 5' RACE reads and lists one entry per CDR3 protein. The sample holds about 900,000 distinct CDR3 sequences, around 68% seen once. Sequencing was performed on blood. The receptors originated from a man aged 25 to 40 in good health.

As to this clonotype: A read error is possible here, since a much larger clone lies one base away. The chain joins TRBV28 to TRBJ1-2; 8 bases agree with TRBD1. Germline CDR1 reads MDHEN; CDR2 reads SYDVKM. Losses at the gene ends were 5 bases for V and 7 bases for J; bases not matched to a gene: 12. The CDR3 totals 15 residues. The CDR3 spells CASSAPDREGCGYTF. The CDR3 nucleotides are TGTGCCAGCAGTGCACCGGACAGGGAGGGCTGTGGCTACACCTTC.

This clonotype has only a few counts. V is TRBV7-2 and J is TRBJ2-7; weak D call: TRBD1 (5 bases). V shed 2 bases and J shed 6 bases, with 14 bases lying between them. Germline-derived CDR1 and CDR2 are SGHTA and FQGNSA. This CDR3 region has 14 residues. In DNA form, the CDR3 reads TGTGCCAGCAGCTTAATGGTGTCAGGGCGCGAGCAGTACTTC. Amino acid sequence: CASSLMVSGREQYF.

V usage is TRBV9 and J usage is TRBJ1-5; perhaps TRBD1 as D (5 bases). CDR1 is SGDLS and CDR2 is YYNGEE in the germline V gene. Trimming took off 0 bases at V and 0 bases at J, with 7 bases between the two ends. The CDR3 consists of 15 residues. DNA of the CDR3: TGTGCCAGCAGCGTAGTCAGGGATAGCAATCAGCCCCAGCATTTT. This codes for CASSVVRDSNQPQHF. Full variable domain (remainder filled in from reference TRBV9 and TRBJ1-5): DSGVTQTPKHLITATGQRVTLRCSPRSGDLSVYWYQQSLDQGLQFLIQYYNGEERAKGNILERFSAQQFPDLHSELNLSSLELGDSALYFCASSVVRDSNQPQHFGDGTRLSIL.

In this sample, this clonotype turned up a few times. V is TRBV6-1 and J is TRBJ2-4; TRBD1 matches at 10 bases. V shed 3 bases, J shed 7 bases, and the junction held 6 bases outside the gene matches. Germline V CDR1 and CDR2: MNHNS, SASEGT. The CDR3 totals 15 residues. DNA for the CDR3: TGTGCCAGCAGTGAGCAGACAGGGGGCAAGAACATTCAGTACTTC. Translating gives CASSEQTGGKNIQYF.

The rearrangement uses TRBV12-3 or TRBV12-4 and TRBJ1-5; D unresolved. Trimming left V 3 bases short and J 0 bases short, with 6 bases between. The CDR3 extends over 14 amino acids. CDR3 residues: CASSFVDSNQPQHF. DNA for the CDR3: TGTGCCAGCAGTTTTGTCGATAGCAATCAGCCCCAGCATTTT.

The rearrangement joins TRBV7-3 to TRBJ2-6; D call uncertain. The germline V and J ends were trimmed by 2 bases and 1 base, with 6 bases remaining between them. Per germline, CDR1 SGHTA and CDR2 FQGTGA. The CDR3 covers 15 residues. This chain's CDR3 is CASSLYPSGANVLTF. CDR3 sequence (DNA): TGTGCCAGCAGCTTATATCCATCTGGGGCCAACGTCCTGACTTTC.

This clonotype has a handful of counts. For the CDR3, the DNA is TGTGCCAGCCAGCTTGACACGGGCCTGGGCTACACCTTC. Its translation: CASQLDTGLGYTF. V usage is TRBV6-2 or TRBV6-3 and J usage is TRBJ1-2; no firm D call. This CDR3 is 13 amino acids long. The germline V and J ends were trimmed by 8 bases and 8 bases, with 18 bases remaining between them. In germline, CDR1 is MNHEY, CDR2 SVGEGT.

The gene calls are TRBV4-3 and TRBJ1-4, with no clear D. Trimming removed 0 bases at V and 8 bases at J, with 22 bases between. The CDR3 has 18 residues. Germline CDR1 is LGHNA and CDR2 is YSLEER. Here the CDR3 DNA reads TGCGCCAGCAGCCAAGATGGGAGAAGGGATTATCGGCGGGAAAAACTGTTTTTT. The encoded protein is CASSQDGRRDYRREKLFF.

The chain uses TRBV5-1 and TRBJ2-3, with TRBD2 identical over 7 bases. Trimming at V came to 4 bases and at J to 1 base, leaving 9 bases not matched to a gene. The CDR3 runs 16 residues. CDR1 and CDR2 from the germline V gene are SGHRS and YFSETQ. The CDR3, as DNA: TGCGCCAGCAGCGGCACTAGCGCCGCCGGCACAGATACGCAGTATTTT. This gives the protein CASSGTSAAGTDTQYF.

J is TRBJ2-3 and V is TRBV5-4; D gene unclear. The germline V gene has CDR1 SGHNT and CDR2 YYREEE (reference sequence). The V gene lost 1 base and the J gene lost 9 bases, with 6 bases spanning the gap. This CDR3 has 11 amino acids. The CDR3 DNA is TGTGCCAGCAGCTTGCCCCCGACGCAGTATTTT. As protein: CASSLPPTQYF.

The rearrangement joins TRBV6-6 to TRBJ2-7, with D possibly being TRBD1 (5 bases). The J call is doubtful: the DNA matches TRBJ2-5 better. The CDR3 covers 14 residues. Germline CDR1 reads MNHNY; CDR2 reads SVGAGI (reference sequence). As DNA, the CDR3 is TGTGCCAGCAGTTACCGACAGATACAAGAGACCCAGTACTTC. Translating it yields CASSYRQIQETQYF.

The chain is built from TRBV30 and TRBJ2-1; 7 bases match TRBD2. The trim removed 2 bases at V and 6 bases at J, leaving 13 bases unmatched. The CDR3 is 16 amino acids. The germline CDR1 and CDR2 sequences are GTSNPN and SVGIG (reference sequence). The CDR3 region is CAWSHQRGAIGNEQFF. CDR3 DNA sequence: TGTGCCTGGAGTCACCAGCGGGGTGCAATAGGCAATGAGCAGTTCTTC.

This chain uses TRBV6-6 with TRBJ1-6, with D unclear. Germline V gene sequence: CDR1 MNHNY, CDR2 SVGAGI (reference sequence). The V and J ends lost 9 bases and 5 bases respectively, with 11 bases between them. This CDR3 has 13 residues. The CDR3 bases are TGTGCCAGTAGTGCCGGGGATAATTCACCCCTCCACTTT. This translates into CASSAGDNSPLHF.

The chain has TRBV6-2 or TRBV6-3 and TRBJ2-2; TRBD2 aligns across 15 bases. V shed 5 bases, J shed 4 bases, and the junction held 11 bases outside the gene matches. This CDR3 has 19 residues. Germline assignment: CDR1 MNHEY and CDR2 SVGEGT. In DNA form, the CDR3 reads TGTGCCAGCAGTAAAACCGGGACTAGCGGGGGGCTGAGCACCGGGGAGCTGTTTTTT. This translates into CASSKTGTSGGLSTGELFF.

This rearrangement joins TRBV9 to TRBJ2-1; D call uncertain. The ends were cut back, 2 bases at V and 0 bases at J, with 6 bases in the middle. Germline-derived CDR1 and CDR2 are SGDLS and YYNGEE. The CDR3 consists of 14 residues. The CDR3 DNA reads as TGTGCCAGCAGCGTTTACAGCTCCTACAATGAGCAGTTCTTC. Its protein is CASSVYSSYNEQFF.